A selection of T cell receptor beta chains follows, all from one sample in a study of response to subunit inactivated influenza vaccine. In TCRdb, the RT-PCR reads were re-called with MiXCR into one record per CDR3 protein. Of roughly 190,000 distinct CDR3 sequences in the sample, about an eighth were seen once. Sequencing was performed on CD8+ T cells sorted from PBMCs, taken less than 6 days after vaccination. These receptors all stem from a man aged 50 to 60 who received an inactivated influenza vaccine. Both conserved end residues are part of each CDR3. A D gene is named only where the DNA matches it firmly. The size field is filled for only some rows; it gives once, few, many or a size class.

V,size,J,D,DNA,CDR3
TRBV29-1,.,TRBJ2-1,.,TGCAGCGTTGGGCGGGGAGGCAATGAGCAGTTCTTC,CSVGRGGNEQFF
TRBV7-2,few,TRBJ1-2,TRBD1,TGTGCCAGCAGCTCCGGGACAGGGGCTGGCTATGGCTACACCTTC,CASSSGTGAGYGYTF
TRBV20-1,.,TRBJ1-5,.,TGCAGTGCTAGCCCGGACGGGGGATATAGCAATCAGCCCCAGCATTTT,CSASPDGGYSNQPQHF
TRBV27,few,TRBJ1-2,.,TGTGCCAGCAGTTTCGGAGGGTTTGATGGCTACACCTTC,CASSFGGFDGYTF
TRBV28,medium-sized,TRBJ2-5,TRBD1,TGTGCCAGCAGTTTTCCCGGTACTTTCAGACAGGGGGCAGAGACCCAGTACTTC,CASSFPGTFRQGAETQYF
TRBV29-1,few,TRBJ2-7,.,TGCAGCGTTGAACTGCGGGCAGGGACTTTCTCCTACGAGCAGTACTTC,CSVELRAGTFSYEQYF
TRBV3-1,few,TRBJ2-5,TRBD1,TGTGCCACCCCCCGGATCGGGACAGGGGTCCAAGAGACCCAGTACTTC,CATPRIGTGVQETQYF
TRBV6-5,few,TRBJ2-7,TRBD1,TGTGCCAGCAGTTACTATAGGGGGCAAGGCGAGCAGTACTTC,CASSYYRGQGEQYF
TRBV11-2,.,TRBJ2-2,.,TGTGCCAGCAGCCTCGGGGGCTGGGAGCTGTTTTTT,CASSLGGWELFF
TRBV12-3/TRBV12-4,few,TRBJ2-1,TRBD2,TGTGCCAGCAATACCGGGGGGGGGAAGCAGTTCTTC,CASNTGGGKQFF
TRBV12-3/TRBV12-4,few,TRBJ2-1,.,TGTGCCAGCAGTTTAGAGGGGGGGCTATACAATGAGCAGTTCTTC,CASSLEGGLYNEQFF
TRBV29-1,few,TRBJ1-3,.,TGCAGCGTTATAGGACAAGAAAACACCATATATTTT,CSVIGQENTIYF
TRBV28,.,TRBJ2-2,.,TGTGCCAGCCGTCTACCTGACAGAATTACCGGGGAGCTGTTTTTT,CASRLPDRITGELFF
TRBV4-3,.,TRBJ2-2,.,TGCGCCAGCAGCCAAGATTGGGGCGGGAACACCGGGGAGCTGTTTTTT,CASSQDWGGNTGELFF
TRBV29-1,.,TRBJ1-2,.,TGCAGCGTTGAAGATTCCCCGACCGGGAACGACTACACCTTC,CSVEDSPTGNDYTF
TRBV10-2,.,TRBJ2-5,.,TGCGCCAGCAGTCCCCGGGGCGGGGACCAGTACTTC,CASSPRGGDQYF
TRBV14,.,TRBJ2-4,.,TGTGCCAGCAGCCAGATCCCCTGGGACATTCAGTACTTC,CASSQIPWDIQYF
TRBV5-1,once,TRBJ1-2,TRBD1,TGCGCCAGCAGCTTGGTGGGGACAGGGTCCTATTGCTACACCTTC,CASSLVGTGSYCYTF
TRBV9,.,TRBJ2-3,TRBD1,TGTGCCAGCTCAACGACAGGGGGCTTTAGCACAGATACGCAGTATTTT,CASSTTGGFSTDTQYF
TRBV6-2/TRBV6-3,many,TRBJ2-1,TRBD1,TGTGCCAGCAGTTTCCAACAGGGGGCATCTCGAACATACGGTGAGCAGTTCTTC,CASSFQQGASRTYGEQFF
TRBV14,few,TRBJ1-2,.,TGTGCCAGCAGCCAAGCGATGTTGTATGGCTACACCTTC,CASSQAMLYGYTF
TRBV24-1,.,TRBJ2-1,.,TGTGCCACCAGTGAGGGGACAACCTACAATGAGCAGTTCTTC,CATSEGTTYNEQFF
TRBV7-9,many,TRBJ1-1,.,TGTGCCAGCAGCTTAGATAGGTTCGAAGCTTTCTTT,CASSLDRFEAFF
TRBV4-1,few,TRBJ2-1,TRBD1,TGCGCCAGCAGCCAAGCCCCGACAGGGGGTAATGAGCAGTTCTTC,CASSQAPTGGNEQFF
TRBV7-9,.,TRBJ1-1,.,TGTGCCAGCAGCCCGACGGGGGACCCTGAAGCTTTCTTT,CASSPTGDPEAFF
TRBV9,.,TRBJ2-5,TRBD2,TGTGCCAGCAGTGAACTAGCGGGAAAAGAGACCCAGTACTTC,CASSELAGKETQYF
TRBV9,.,TRBJ2-7,TRBD2,TGTGCCAGCAGCGTAGGTCGGGGGGGCCCCTACGAGCAGTACTTC,CASSVGRGGPYEQYF
TRBV28,many,TRBJ2-7,.,TGTGCCAGCAGTTTCGGCAGCCTCGGCCCAAATGCATGGGAGCAGTACTTC,CASSFGSLGPNAWEQYF
TRBV4-1,.,TRBJ2-3,TRBD2,TGCGCCAGCAGCCCCACCGGGCTAGCGGGCATAACAGATACGCAGTATTTT,CASSPTGLAGITDTQYF
TRBV6-1,many,TRBJ1-5,.,TGTGCCAGCAGTGTGACAGCTTATAGCAATCAGCCCCAGCATTTT,CASSVTAYSNQPQHF
TRBV5-6,few,TRBJ2-2,.,TGTGCCAGCAGCAGCAGGTCGAACACCGGGGAGCTGTTTTTT,CASSSRSNTGELFF
TRBV24-1,.,TRBJ2-3,TRBD1,TGTGCCACCAGTGACAAGAGGGGACAGGGGATAGATACGCAGTATTTT,CATSDKRGQGIDTQYF
TRBV4-1,.,TRBJ2-7,.,TGCGCCAGCAGCCAGGTTCCGACTGGGGACTACGAGCAGTACTTC,CASSQVPTGDYEQYF
TRBV18,few,TRBJ2-5,.,TGTGCCAGCTCACCACGAGACACAGGGTATCCCCGGAATATCCAGTACTTC,CASSPRDTGYPRNIQYF
TRBV9,few,TRBJ2-5,.,TGTGCCAGCAGCGTAGCTACCAATGCCTATCAGTACTTC,CASSVATNAYQYF
TRBV12-3/TRBV12-4,medium-sized,TRBJ2-1,TRBD2,TGTGCCAGCAGTCGGACTAGTCATGAGCAGTTCTTC,CASSRTSHEQFF
TRBV20-1,many,TRBJ2-2,.,TGCAGTGCTAGTGGCGGGACGCATTTAAGGTCCGGGGAGCTGTTTTTT,CSASGGTHLRSGELFF
TRBV25-1,.,TRBJ1-2,.,TGTGCCAGCAGTGAAGATGGGGAGACTTATAAGGACGGCTACACCTTC,CASSEDGETYKDGYTF
TRBV6-5,few,TRBJ2-7,.,TGTGCCAGCAGTTACGGCCAGGGGCTTCCCTACGAGCAGTACTTC,CASSYGQGLPYEQYF